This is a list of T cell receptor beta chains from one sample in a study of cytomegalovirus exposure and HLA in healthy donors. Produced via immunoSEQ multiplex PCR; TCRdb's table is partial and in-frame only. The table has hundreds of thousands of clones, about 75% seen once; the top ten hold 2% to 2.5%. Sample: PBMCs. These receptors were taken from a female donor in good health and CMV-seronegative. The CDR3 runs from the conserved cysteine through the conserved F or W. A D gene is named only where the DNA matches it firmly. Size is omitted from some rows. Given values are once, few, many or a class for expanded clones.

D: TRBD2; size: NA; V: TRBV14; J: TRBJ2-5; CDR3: CASSPGLASETQYF; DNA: TGTGCCAGCAGCCCTGGACTAGCGTCGGAGACCCAGTACTTC
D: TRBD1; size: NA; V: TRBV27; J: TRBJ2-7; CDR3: CASSRRQGYEQYF; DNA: TGTGCCAGCAGTCGGCGACAGGGGTACGAGCAGTACTTC
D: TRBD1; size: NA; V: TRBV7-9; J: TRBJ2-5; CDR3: CASSPPGTGEETQYF; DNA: TGTGCCAGCAGCCCCCCCGGGACAGGGGAAGAGACCCAGTACTTC
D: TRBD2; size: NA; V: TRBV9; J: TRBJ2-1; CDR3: CASRGGLGTYNEQFF; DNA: TGTGCCAGCAGAGGGGGACTAGGCACCTACAATGAGCAGTTCTTC
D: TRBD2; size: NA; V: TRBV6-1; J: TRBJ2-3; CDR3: CASSESNAAGVDTQYF; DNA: TGTGCCAGCAGTGAAAGTAATGCGGCGGGAGTAGATACGCAGTATTTT
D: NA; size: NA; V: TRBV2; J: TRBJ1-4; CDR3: CALTRPNEKLFF; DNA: TGTGCTCTCACGCGCCCTAATGAAAAACTGTTTTTT
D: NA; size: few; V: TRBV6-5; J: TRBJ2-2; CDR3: CASSYSGTTTGELFF; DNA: TGTGCCAGCAGTTACTCCGGGACAACCACCGGGGAGCTGTTTTTT
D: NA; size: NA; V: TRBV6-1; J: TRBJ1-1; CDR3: CASTVQENTEAFF; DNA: TGTGCCAGCACCGTACAGGAGAACACTGAAGCTTTCTTT
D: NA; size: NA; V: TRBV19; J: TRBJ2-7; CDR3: CASTAGPHPYSALPSDEQYF; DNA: TGTGCCAGTACCGCGGGACCCCACCCCTATAGCGCCCTCCCCTCCGACGAGCAGTACTTC
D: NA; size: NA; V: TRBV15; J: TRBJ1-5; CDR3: CATSRDLGANQPQHF; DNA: TGTGCCACCAGCAGAGATTTAGGGGCCAATCAGCCCCAGCATTTT
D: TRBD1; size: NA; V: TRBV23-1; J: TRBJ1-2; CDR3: CASSKDRVGYTF; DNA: TGCGCCAGCAGTAAGGACAGGGTCGGCTACACCTTC
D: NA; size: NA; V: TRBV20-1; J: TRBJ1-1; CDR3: CSASGHAFF; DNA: TGCAGTGCTAGTGGGCATGCTTTCTTT
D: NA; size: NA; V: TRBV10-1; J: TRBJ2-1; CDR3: CASSESGDYYNEQFF; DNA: TGCGCCAGCAGTGAGTCTGGTGACTACTACAATGAGCAGTTCTTC
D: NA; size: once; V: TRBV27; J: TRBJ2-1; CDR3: CASSFSPDRIHEQFF; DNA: TGTGCCAGCAGTTTTTCCCCTGACAGGATCCATGAGCAGTTCTTC
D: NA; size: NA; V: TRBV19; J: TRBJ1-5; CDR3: CASSTPGDRNQPQHF; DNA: TGTGCCAGTAGTACCCCGGGGGATCGCAATCAGCCCCAGCATTTT
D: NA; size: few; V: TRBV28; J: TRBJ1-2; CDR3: CASSSEYGYTF; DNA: TGTGCCAGCAGTTCGGAGTATGGCTACACCTTC
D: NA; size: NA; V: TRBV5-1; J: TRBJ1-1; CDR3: CASSLGAGTGSMNTEAFF; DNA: TGCGCCAGCAGCCTGGGGGCGGGAACGGGATCCATGAACACTGAAGCTTTCTTT
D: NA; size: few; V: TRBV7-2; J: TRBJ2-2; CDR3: CASSFYNTGELFF; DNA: TGTGCCAGCAGCTTTTATAACACCGGGGAGCTGTTTTTT
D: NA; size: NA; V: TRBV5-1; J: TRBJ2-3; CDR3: CASSVQYTTDTQYF; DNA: TGCGCCAGCAGCGTACAATATACCACAGATACGCAGTATTTT
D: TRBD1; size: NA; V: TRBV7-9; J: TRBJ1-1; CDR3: CASSYFRDRVTEAFF; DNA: TGTGCCAGCAGCTACTTCCGGGACAGGGTTACTGAAGCTTTCTTT
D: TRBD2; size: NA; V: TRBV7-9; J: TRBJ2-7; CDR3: CASSSTTSGSSYEQYF; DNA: TGTGCCAGCAGCTCGACAACTAGCGGGAGCTCCTACGAGCAGTACTTC
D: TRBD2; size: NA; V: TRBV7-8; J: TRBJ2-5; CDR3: CASSLEGGGEETQYF; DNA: TGTGCCAGCAGCTTAGAGGGCGGGGGAGAAGAGACCCAGTACTTC
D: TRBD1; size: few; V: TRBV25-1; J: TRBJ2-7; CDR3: CASSEWGQGLGQYF; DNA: TGTGCCAGCAGTGAATGGGGACAGGGTCTAGGGCAGTACTTC